This T cell receptor beta chain was profiled in a study of T-cell memory formation after mild COVID-19. Overall study findings and caveats: Day 15 to 85 contractors were CD4/CD8 balanced; later expanders leaned CD4+.

TCRdb re-called the 5' RACE reads through MiXCR, storing one row per CDR3 protein. The data show fewer than 150,000 distinct CDR3 sequences, 14% to 15% seen once. V was shortened by 3 bases and J by 6 bases, with 10 bases between the two germline ends. The length of the CDR3 is 13 residues. Germline-derived CDR1 and CDR2 are MNHEY and SMNVEV (reference sequence). The sample holds many counts of this clonotype. Its antigen remains unidentified. The genes are TRBV27 and TRBJ2-3; no definite D call. Input material: PBMCs or a T cell subset sorted from them (not recorded which). The sequence derives from an adult woman who had mild COVID-19 (a few samples of this study predate the infection). Cell type and time point are not known. CDR3 bases: TGTGCCAGCAGTTTTACTGGGTCGGATACGCAGTATTTT. This translates into CASSFTGSDTQYF.